This T cell receptor beta chain is drawn from a study of T-cell memory formation after mild COVID-19. Study as a whole: TCR clusters were mostly confined to one donor each. Overall study findings and caveats: Clones that contracted from day 15 to 85 were balanced CD4/CD8, while later expanders leaned CD4+.

From the 5' RACE reads, TCRdb called clonotypes with MiXCR, one entry per CDR3 protein. The sample includes roughly 500,000 distinct CDR3 sequences, about a fifth of them seen just once. This CDR3 comprises 15 residues. V shed 3 bases and J shed 16 bases, with 22 bases lying between them. CDR1 and CDR2 from the germline V gene are LNHDA and SQIVND (reference sequence). A few counts support this clonotype. The antigen is unknown. This chain uses TRBV19 with TRBJ1-6; a weak D match, TRBD1 (6 bases). The TCR comes from an adult woman who had mild COVID-19 (a few samples of this study predate the infection). Cell type and time point are not known. Sequenced input: PBMCs or a T cell subset sorted from them (not recorded which). This chain's CDR3 is CASSIASAGGQNLHF. In DNA form, the CDR3 reads TGTGCCAGTAGTATTGCTAGCGCGGGGGGCCAAAATCTCCACTTT. Together with reference TRBV19 and TRBJ1-6, the CDR3 gives the full variable domain: DGGITQSPKYLFRKEGQNVTLSCEQNLNHDAMYWYRQDPGQGLRLIYYSQIVNDFQKGDIAEGYSVSREKKESFPLTVTSAQKNPTAFYLCASSIASAGGQNLHFGNGTRLTVT.